The rows below give T cell receptor beta chains drawn from one sample of a study of blood T cell repertoires in COVID-19. The protocol was immunoSEQ multiplex PCR, while the TCRdb copy is restricted to in-frame clones and leaves out a portion. Of 150,000 or so clones in the sample, approximately 81% were seen once. The sample comprised peripheral blood. All receptors derive from a woman aged 45-65 years with COVID-19, enrolled during active disease. CDR3s include the opening cysteine and the closing phenylalanine or tryptophan. D genes are given only for firm matches. Clone size is shown for a subset of rows, as once, few, many or a class of expanded clone.

DNA	CDR3	size	V	J	length	D
TGTGCCAGCAGGAGACAACTAGGACGTCTCAATGAGCAGTTCTTC	CASRRQLGRLNEQFF	.	TRBV6-5	TRBJ2-1	15	.
TGTGCCAGCAGGATGACAGGGGTGGTAGCTGAAGCTTTCTTT	CASRMTGVVAEAFF	.	TRBV7-9	TRBJ1-1	14	TRBD1
TGTGCCAGCAGTGAAGCAGGGGGCAATCAGCCCCAGCATTTT	CASSEAGGNQPQHF	.	TRBV6-1	TRBJ1-5	14	.
TGTGCCAGCAGCCCCTGGACTAGCGGGATGGAAGAGACCCAGTACTTC	CASSPWTSGMEETQYF	.	TRBV3-1/TRBV3-2	TRBJ2-5	16	TRBD2
TGTGCCAGCAGTAAACGACAGGTTGGAGACATTCAGTACTTC	CASSKRQVGDIQYF	.	TRBV6-5	TRBJ2-4	14	.
TGCGCCAGCAGTCCCGGGACAGGGCCAACAGATACGCAGTATTTT	CASSPGTGPTDTQYF	.	TRBV5-1	TRBJ2-3	15	TRBD1
TGTGCCAGTAGTCTGTTACAGGGGACTGAAGCTTTCTTT	CASSLLQGTEAFF	once	TRBV19	TRBJ1-1	13	TRBD1
TGTGCCAGCAGTGGAGGGGGCTTTGAAAACATTCAGTACTTC	CASSGGGFENIQYF	.	TRBV6-4	TRBJ2-4	14	TRBD1
TGTGCCAGCAGCTTAGATCGTGGGGGGGCCCGGTACTTC	CASSLDRGGARYF	.	TRBV7-9	TRBJ2-5	13	.
TGTGCCAGTAGTGCCCGGACAGGAGTGGAGGACTATGGCTACACCTTC	CASSARTGVEDYGYTF	.	TRBV19	TRBJ1-2	16	TRBD1